This record covers a single T cell receptor (beta chain). Under the authors' procedure: Reference gene primer amplification yielded estimated nucleated cell counts. TCRdb's table, derived via immunoSEQ multiplex PCR, lists solely in-frame clones and lacks some. V, J and clone size derive from that table, while D and trimming were established from the DNA sequence. The table records about 67,000 clones, about nine tenths of them present only once. The data were taken from a study of blood T cell repertoires in COVID-19. As for the study in general: Specimens from acute and convalescent COVID-19 originated in the United States, Italy and Spain. T cells, B-cell-depleted T cells, or PBMCs provided the cDNA or gDNA that served as material.

The CDR3 contains 15 residues. Looked up from germline, CDR1 is MDHEN and CDR2 is SYDVKM. This clonotype was obtained from a man aged 45 to 65 with active COVID-19. V gene TRBV28 combines with J gene TRBJ1-2; weak D call: TRBD1 (6 bases). Sequencing input: peripheral blood. CDR3 protein: CATYGQTLFNYGYTF. CDR3 bases: TGTGCGACGTATGGACAGACTCTTTTTAACTATGGCTACACCTTC.